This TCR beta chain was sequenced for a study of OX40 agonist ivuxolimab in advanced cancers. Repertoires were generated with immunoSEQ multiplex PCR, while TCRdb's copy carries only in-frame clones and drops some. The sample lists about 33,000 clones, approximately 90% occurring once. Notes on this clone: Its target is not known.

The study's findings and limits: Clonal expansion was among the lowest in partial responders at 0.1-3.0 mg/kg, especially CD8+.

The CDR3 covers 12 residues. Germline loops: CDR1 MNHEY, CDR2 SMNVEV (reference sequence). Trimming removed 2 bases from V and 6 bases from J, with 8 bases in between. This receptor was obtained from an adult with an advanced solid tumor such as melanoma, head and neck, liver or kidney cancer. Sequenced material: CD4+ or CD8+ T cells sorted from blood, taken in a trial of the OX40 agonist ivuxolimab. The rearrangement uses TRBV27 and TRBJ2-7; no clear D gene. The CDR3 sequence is CASSLNFGEQYF. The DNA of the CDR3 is TGTGCCAGCAGTTTAAATTTCGGCGAGCAGTACTTC.